This T cell receptor beta chain was retrieved from a study of PD-L1 blockade in urothelial cancer. About the study: Twenty-five of 29 patients were men who had bladder-origin urothelial cancer.

V was shortened by 6 bases and J by 2 bases, with 10 bases between the two germline ends. Germline CDR1 is SGHVS and CDR2 is FNYEAQ. The CDR3 sequence is 13 residues long. Noted time point: pretreatment peripheral blood. Sequenced by immunoSEQ multiplex PCR; TCRdb stores in-frame clones only, minus some. The repertoire holds under 70,000 clones, with more than 80% as singletons. This sequence joins TRBV7-6 and TRBJ2-5; tentative D call: TRBD1 (5 bases). The source is a man aged 70-80 years with urothelial cancer. Sequenced here: PBMCs, sampled around atezolizumab (anti-PD-L1) treatment. The CDR3 protein is CASSRGQQETQYF. The CDR3 DNA sequence: TGTGCCAGCAGTCGAGGACAACAAGAGACCCAGTACTTC. Full variable domain (remainder filled in from reference TRBV7-6 and TRBJ2-5): GAGVSQSPRYKVTKRGQDVALRCDPISGHVSLYWYRQALGQGPEFLTYFNYEAQQDKSGLPNDRFSAERPEGSISTLTIQRTEQRDSAMYRCASSRGQQETQYFGPGTRLLVL.